Listed below are T cell receptor beta chains from one sample, sequenced in a study of OX40 agonist ivuxolimab in advanced cancers. TCRdb's table, derived via immunoSEQ multiplex PCR, lists solely in-frame clones and lacks some. The data contain approximately 66,000 clones, under 85% of them seen just once; the ten biggest clones take up roughly 3.4%. Source: CD4+ or CD8+ T cells sorted from blood, taken in a trial of the OX40 agonist ivuxolimab. The receptors here all came from an adult with an advanced solid tumor such as melanoma, head and neck, liver or kidney cancer. The CDR3 runs from the conserved cysteine through the conserved F or W. A D gene is named only where the DNA matches it firmly. For some rows the clone size is stated as once, few or many, or as a class when expanded; others skip it.

clone_size: few; v_call: TRBV2; j_call: TRBJ2-6; d_call: NA; cdr3_nt: TGTGCCAGCACCTGGGACGGACACTCTGGGGCCAACGTCCTGACTTTC; cdr3_aa: CASTWDGHSGANVLTF
clone_size: NA; v_call: TRBV2; j_call: TRBJ1-1; d_call: NA; cdr3_nt: TGTGCCAGCAGTGAAGATCAGAACACTGAAGCTTTCTTT; cdr3_aa: CASSEDQNTEAFF
clone_size: NA; v_call: TRBV25-1; j_call: TRBJ2-7; d_call: TRBD1; cdr3_nt: TGTGCCAGCAGTGATACAGGGGCAGACTCCTACGAGCAGTACTTC; cdr3_aa: CASSDTGADSYEQYF
clone_size: NA; v_call: TRBV6-1; j_call: TRBJ2-1; d_call: TRBD1; cdr3_nt: TGTGCCAGCAGAACCGGGACAGGGGGCCTAAGTGAGCAGTTCTTC; cdr3_aa: CASRTGTGGLSEQFF
clone_size: once; v_call: TRBV6-6; j_call: TRBJ2-6; d_call: NA; cdr3_nt: TGTGCCAGCAGCGGCGGGATCTCTGGGGCCAACGTCCTGACTTTC; cdr3_aa: CASSGGISGANVLTF
clone_size: NA; v_call: TRBV14; j_call: TRBJ2-5; d_call: TRBD1; cdr3_nt: TGTGCCAGCAGCACCAGACAGGGGGTAGAGACCCAGTACTTC; cdr3_aa: CASSTRQGVETQYF
clone_size: NA; v_call: TRBV4-3; j_call: TRBJ1-3; d_call: TRBD1; cdr3_nt: TGCGCCAGCAGCCAATCCTTCCGTCAGGGGGCTGGAAACACCATATATTTT; cdr3_aa: CASSQSFRQGAGNTIYF
clone_size: once; v_call: TRBV7-9; j_call: TRBJ2-1; d_call: TRBD2; cdr3_nt: TGTGCCAGCAGCTTAGGGACTAGCCCTAATGAGCAGTTCTTC; cdr3_aa: CASSLGTSPNEQFF
clone_size: NA; v_call: TRBV11-2; j_call: TRBJ1-1; d_call: NA; cdr3_nt: TGTGCCAGCAGCTACACGATGAACACTGAAGCTTTCTTT; cdr3_aa: CASSYTMNTEAFF
clone_size: few; v_call: TRBV6-5; j_call: TRBJ2-3; d_call: TRBD1; cdr3_nt: TGTGCCAGCAGTGTCCGGGACAGGATAGATACGCAGTATTTT; cdr3_aa: CASSVRDRIDTQYF